This T cell receptor (beta chain) is drawn from a study of cytomegalovirus exposure and HLA in healthy donors. Study-level findings and limits: Highly shared variants forming one cluster were likely a sequencing artifact. Indistinguishability led to the exclusion of some V segments, TRBV6-2 and TRBV6-3 included. Apparent HLA restriction characterized most CMV-associated TCR beta chains in a later analysis.

PCR employed 60 Vbeta and 13 Jbeta primers. Generated by immunoSEQ multiplex PCR, the TCRdb table keeps only in-frame clones and is missing some. In the table there are 150,000 to 200,000 clones, around 80% of which are singletons. This CDR3 has 14 residues. Looked up from germline, CDR1 is GTSNPN and CDR2 is SVGIG (reference sequence). Losses at the gene ends were 8 bases for V and 3 bases for J; bases not matched to a gene: 10. Remarks on this clone: Its matching antigen is unknown.

The study sampled nominally healthy donors, though unrecorded immune exposures were likely. The V gene is TRBV30, the J gene TRBJ2-5; 9 bases align to TRBD1. The source material was PBMCs. This clonotype was sampled from a middle-aged woman in good health and CMV-seronegative. The CDR3 coding sequence is TGTGCCGCCACAGGGGGCGAGGGGAAAGAGACCCAGTACTTC. It codes for CAATGGEGKETQYF.